This T cell receptor (beta chain) was recovered during a study of OX40 agonist ivuxolimab in advanced cancers. Study-wide context: Averaging around 60 years in age, with a range of about 20 to 90, the cohort was 82.7% male. Study-level findings and limits: Some patients without response likewise showed low normalized clonal expansion.

From germline, CDR1 is LNHDA and CDR2 SQIVND (reference sequence). With 5 bases removed from V and 1 base from J, the gap between germline ends came to 8 bases. CDR3 length: 13 amino acids. Note on this clone: Its antigen remains unknown.

Here immunoSEQ multiplex PCR was the method, and the copy in TCRdb shows in-frame clones only, minus some. Of about 73,000 clones in the sample, 85% to 90% were seen once. This chain links TRBV19 with TRBJ2-5; maybe TRBD1 (6 bases). The TCR comes from an adult with an advanced solid tumor such as melanoma, head and neck, liver or kidney cancer. The specimen comprised CD4+ or CD8+ T cells sorted from blood, sampled in a trial of the OX40 agonist ivuxolimab. CDR3 sequence reads: CASSYRVQETQYF. The CDR3 DNA is TGTGCCAGTAGTTACAGGGTCCAAGAGACCCAGTACTTC.